This T cell receptor beta chain was identified in a study of blood T cells in healthy people across ages. Study outcomes and limitations: What prevented conclusive comparison of naive and antigen-experienced cells was that PBMCs were unsorted. A roughly linear fall in TCR beta diversity per million T cells was seen with increasing age. There were more naive CD4+ cells and higher diversity in long-lived donors than in aged donors.

The study recruited healthy Caucasian donors from Russia who were aged about 6 to 100. It was with a sample-barcoded 5' primer and a J-beta primer mix that a second PCR of about 7 to 12 cycles was run. One entry per CDR3 protein results from TCRdb running MiXCR on the 5' RACE reads. In the table there are hundreds of thousands of distinct CDR3 sequences, roughly 50% of which are singletons. This clonotype occurred a few times. The antigen remains undetermined. The clonotype comes from a man aged 35 to 55 in good health. The sequenced sample was blood.

CDR3 sequence (DNA): TGTGCCAGCAGCTACCTAGTGGTCCTAGCGGGGGAGAACACAGATACGCAGTATTTT. This encodes CASSYLVVLAGENTDTQYF. The chain couples TRBV5-6 to TRBJ2-3, with 10 bases aligning to TRBD2. V lost 3 bases, J lost 2 bases, and 15 bases stayed unmatched. Per germline, CDR1 SGHDT and CDR2 YYEEEE. The CDR3 spans 19 residues.